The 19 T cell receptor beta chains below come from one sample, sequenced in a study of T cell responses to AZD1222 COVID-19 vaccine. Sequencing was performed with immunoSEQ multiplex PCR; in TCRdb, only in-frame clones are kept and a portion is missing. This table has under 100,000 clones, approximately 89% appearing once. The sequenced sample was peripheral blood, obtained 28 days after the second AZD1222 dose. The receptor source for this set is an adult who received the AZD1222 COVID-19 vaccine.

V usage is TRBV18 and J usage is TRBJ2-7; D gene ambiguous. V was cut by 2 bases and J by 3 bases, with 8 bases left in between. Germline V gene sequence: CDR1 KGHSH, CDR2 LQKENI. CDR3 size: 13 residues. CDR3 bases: TGTGCCAGCTCACCAGGGCCAGACTACGAGCAGTACTTC. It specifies CASSPGPDYEQYF.

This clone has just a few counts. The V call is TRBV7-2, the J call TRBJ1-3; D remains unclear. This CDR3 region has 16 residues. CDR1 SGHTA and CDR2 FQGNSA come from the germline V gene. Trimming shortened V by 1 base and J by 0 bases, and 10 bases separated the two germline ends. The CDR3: CASSLGASSSGNTIYF. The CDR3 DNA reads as TGTGCCAGCAGCTTAGGGGCGTCCTCCTCTGGAAACACCATATATTTT.

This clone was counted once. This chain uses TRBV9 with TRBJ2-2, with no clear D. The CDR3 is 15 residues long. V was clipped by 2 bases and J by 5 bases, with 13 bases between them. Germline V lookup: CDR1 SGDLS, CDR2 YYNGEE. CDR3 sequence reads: CASSVSTAKTGELFF. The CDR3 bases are TGTGCCAGCAGCGTCTCTACTGCTAAAACCGGGGAGCTGTTTTTT.

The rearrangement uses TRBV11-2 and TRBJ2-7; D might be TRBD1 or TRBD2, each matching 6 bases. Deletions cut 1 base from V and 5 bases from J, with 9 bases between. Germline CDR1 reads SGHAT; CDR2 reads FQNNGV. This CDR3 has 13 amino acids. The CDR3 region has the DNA TGTGCCAGCAGCTTAGGGGGGGCAAACGAGCAGTACTTC. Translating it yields CASSLGGANEQYF.

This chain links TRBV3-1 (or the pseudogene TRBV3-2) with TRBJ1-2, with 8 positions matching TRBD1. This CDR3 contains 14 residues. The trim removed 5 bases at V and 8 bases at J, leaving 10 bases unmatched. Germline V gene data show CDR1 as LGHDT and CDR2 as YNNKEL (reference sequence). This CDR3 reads CASSAPGQGGGYTF. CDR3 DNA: TGTGCCAGCAGCGCTCCTGGACAGGGTGGAGGCTACACCTTC.

The CDR3 DNA is TGCGCCAGCAATCTCCAGGGGGCTAATGAGCAGTTCTTC. Translation gives CASNLQGANEQFF. The rearrangement joins TRBV5-1 to TRBJ2-1; 8 nucleotides match TRBD1. The germline V gene has CDR1 SGHRS and CDR2 YFSETQ. The V segment lost 6 bases and the J segment 7 bases; nucleotides outside the gene matches: 6. The CDR3 has 13 residues.

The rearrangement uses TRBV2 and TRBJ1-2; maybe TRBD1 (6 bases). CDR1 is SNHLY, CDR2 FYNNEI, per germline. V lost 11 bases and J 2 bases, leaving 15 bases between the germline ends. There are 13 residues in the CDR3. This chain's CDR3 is CASANRENYGYTF. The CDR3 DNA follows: TGTGCCTCCGCGAACAGGGAAAACTATGGCTACACCTTC.

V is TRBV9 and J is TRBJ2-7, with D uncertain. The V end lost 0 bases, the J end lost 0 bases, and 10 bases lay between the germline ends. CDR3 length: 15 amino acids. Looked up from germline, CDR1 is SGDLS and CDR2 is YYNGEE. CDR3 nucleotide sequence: TGTGCCAGCAGCGTAGATGCCCGTAGCTCCTACGAGCAGTACTTC. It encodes CASSVDARSSYEQYF. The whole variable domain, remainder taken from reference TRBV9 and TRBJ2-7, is DSGVTQTPKHLITATGQRVTLRCSPRSGDLSVYWYQQSLDQGLQFLIQYYNGEERAKGNILERFSAQQFPDLHSELNLSSLELGDSALYFCASSVDARSSYEQYFGPGTRLTVT.

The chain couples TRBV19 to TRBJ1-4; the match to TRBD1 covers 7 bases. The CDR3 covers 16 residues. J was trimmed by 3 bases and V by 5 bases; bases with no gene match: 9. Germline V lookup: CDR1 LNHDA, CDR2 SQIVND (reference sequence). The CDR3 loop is CASSPPSGTANEKLFF. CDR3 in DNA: TGTGCCAGTAGTCCTCCCTCCGGGACAGCTAATGAAAAACTGTTTTTT. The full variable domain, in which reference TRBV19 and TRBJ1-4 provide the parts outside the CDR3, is DGGITQSPKYLFRKEGQNVTLSCEQNLNHDAMYWYRQDPGQGLRLIYYSQIVNDFQKGDIAEGYSVSREKKESFPLTVTSAQKNPTAFYLCASSPPSGTANEKLFFGSGTQLSVL.

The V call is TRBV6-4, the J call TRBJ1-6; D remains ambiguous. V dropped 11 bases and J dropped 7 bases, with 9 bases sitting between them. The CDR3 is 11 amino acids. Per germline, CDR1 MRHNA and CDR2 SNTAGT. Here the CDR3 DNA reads TGTGCCCTGCCGGAAAATTCACCCCTCCACTTT. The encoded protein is CALPENSPLHF.

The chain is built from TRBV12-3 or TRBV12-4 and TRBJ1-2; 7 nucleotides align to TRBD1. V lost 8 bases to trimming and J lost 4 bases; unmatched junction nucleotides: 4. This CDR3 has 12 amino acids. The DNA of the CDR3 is TGTGCCAGCGCAGGGGGGCGCTATGGCTACACCTTC. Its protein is CASAGGRYGYTF.

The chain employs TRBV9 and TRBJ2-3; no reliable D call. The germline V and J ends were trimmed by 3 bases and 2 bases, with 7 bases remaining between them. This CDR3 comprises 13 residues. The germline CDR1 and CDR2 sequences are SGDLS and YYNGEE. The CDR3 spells CASSASNTDTQYF. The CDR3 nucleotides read TGTGCCAGCAGCGCGTCGAACACAGATACGCAGTATTTT.

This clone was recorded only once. CDR3 bases: TGCGCCAGCAGCCAAGACGCCGGGGATCGCAACACAGATACGCAGTATTTT. It is translated as CASSQDAGDRNTDTQYF. The chain combines TRBV4-1 with TRBJ2-3, with a tentative D call TRBD2 (5 bases). CDR3 length: 17 residues. Germline V gives CDR1 MGHRA, CDR2 YSYEKL. Trimming shortened V by 0 bases and J by 2 bases, and 15 bases separated the two germline ends.

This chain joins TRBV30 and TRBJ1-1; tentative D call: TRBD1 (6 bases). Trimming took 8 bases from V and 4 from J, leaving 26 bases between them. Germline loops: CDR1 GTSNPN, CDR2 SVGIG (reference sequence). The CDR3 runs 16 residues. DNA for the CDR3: TGTGCCGGGATACGGGGGCGAACAAGGGGAACCACTGAAGCTTTCTTT. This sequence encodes CAGIRGRTRGTTEAFF.

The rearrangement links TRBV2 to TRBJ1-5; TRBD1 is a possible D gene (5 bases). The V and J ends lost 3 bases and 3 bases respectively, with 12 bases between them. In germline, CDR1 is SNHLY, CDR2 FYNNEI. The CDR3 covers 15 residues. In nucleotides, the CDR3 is TGTGCCAGCAGTGAGAAGACAGCGAACAATCAGCCCCAGCATTTT. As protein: CASSEKTANNQPQHF.

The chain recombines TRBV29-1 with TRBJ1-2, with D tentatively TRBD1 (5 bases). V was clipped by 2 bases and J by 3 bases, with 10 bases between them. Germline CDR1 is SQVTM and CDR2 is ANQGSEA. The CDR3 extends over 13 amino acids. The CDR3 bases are TGCAGCGTTGAATTGCGGGACTACTATGGCTACACCTTC. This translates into CSVELRDYYGYTF.

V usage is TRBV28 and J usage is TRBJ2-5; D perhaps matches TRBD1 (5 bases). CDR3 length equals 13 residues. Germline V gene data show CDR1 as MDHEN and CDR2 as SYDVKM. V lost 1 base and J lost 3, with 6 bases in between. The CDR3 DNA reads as TGTGCCAGCAGTTTATCGACAGAAGAGACCCAGTACTTC. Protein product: CASSLSTEETQYF.

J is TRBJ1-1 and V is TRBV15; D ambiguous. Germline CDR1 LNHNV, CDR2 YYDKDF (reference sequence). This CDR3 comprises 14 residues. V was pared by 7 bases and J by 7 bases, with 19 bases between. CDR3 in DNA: TGTGCCACCAACGCAGGCGATCCCTACGGTGAAGCTTTCTTT. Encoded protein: CATNAGDPYGEAFF. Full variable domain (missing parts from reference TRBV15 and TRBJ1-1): DAMVIQNPRYQVTQFGKPVTLSCSQTLNHNVMYWYQQKSSQAPKLLFHYYDKDFNNEADTPDNFQSRRPNTSFCFLDIRSPGLGDTAMYLCATNAGDPYGEAFFGQGTRLTVV.

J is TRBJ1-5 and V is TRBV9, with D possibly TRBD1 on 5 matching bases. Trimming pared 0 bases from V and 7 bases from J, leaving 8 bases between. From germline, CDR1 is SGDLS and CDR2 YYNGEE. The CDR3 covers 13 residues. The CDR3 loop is CASSVGGTQPQHF. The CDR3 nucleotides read TGTGCCAGCAGCGTAGGAGGGACGCAGCCCCAGCATTTT.